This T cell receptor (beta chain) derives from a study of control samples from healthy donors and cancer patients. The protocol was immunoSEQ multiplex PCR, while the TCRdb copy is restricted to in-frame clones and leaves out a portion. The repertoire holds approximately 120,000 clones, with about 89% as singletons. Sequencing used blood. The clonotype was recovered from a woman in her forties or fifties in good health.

CDR3 in DNA: TGCAGCGTTGAAAGGGACAGGGGAGCGGACACTGAAGCTTTCTTT. Amino acids: CSVERDRGADTEAFF. The chain joins TRBV29-1 to TRBJ1-1; 10 bases match TRBD1. Germline V gene data show CDR1 as SQVTM and CDR2 as ANQGSEA. The CDR3 is 15 residues long. The V segment lost 2 bases and the J segment 3 bases; nucleotides outside the gene matches: 6.